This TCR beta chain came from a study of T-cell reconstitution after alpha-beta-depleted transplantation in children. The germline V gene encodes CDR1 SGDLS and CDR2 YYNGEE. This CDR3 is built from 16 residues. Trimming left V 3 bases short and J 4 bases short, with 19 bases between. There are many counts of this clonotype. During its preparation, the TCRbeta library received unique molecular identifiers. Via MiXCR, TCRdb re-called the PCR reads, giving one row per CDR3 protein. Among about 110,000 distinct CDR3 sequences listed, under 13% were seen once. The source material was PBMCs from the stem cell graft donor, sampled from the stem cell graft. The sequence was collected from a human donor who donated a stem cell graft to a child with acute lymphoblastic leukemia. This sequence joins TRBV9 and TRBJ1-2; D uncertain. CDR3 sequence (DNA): TGTGCCAGCAGCGCGACCGGGCCCCCAGTAATCTATGGCTACACCTTC. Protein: CASSATGPPVIYGYTF.